The source of this T cell receptor beta chain is a study of OX40 agonist ivuxolimab in advanced cancers. In the study overall: The dose-escalation cohort was about 80% male, with a mean age of approximately 61 years, ranging about 20 to 85.

Germline V gives CDR1 MNHEY, CDR2 SVGAGI. Trimming stripped 6 bases from V and 7 bases from J, with 13 bases between. The CDR3 contains 14 residues. Study-wide findings and caveats: The antigens recognized by the expanded peripheral T cells, that is their antigen specificity, were not determined.

Clones were read by immunoSEQ multiplex PCR, and TCRdb kept only the in-frame ones, dropping some. The sample lists about 70,000 clones; 87% were seen once. Comment on this clone: What it binds is not known.

This specimen consisted of CD4+ or CD8+ T cells sorted from blood, obtained in a trial of the OX40 agonist ivuxolimab. The J gene is TRBJ1-6, the V gene TRBV6-5; possibly TRBD1 for D (5 bases). This receptor was identified in an adult with an advanced solid tumor such as melanoma, head and neck, liver or kidney cancer. DNA of the CDR3: TGTGCCAGCAGGATACTGGGGGAGAATTCACCCCTCCACTTT. Amino acid sequence: CASRILGENSPLHF.